This T cell receptor beta chain was captured by sequencing in a study of blood T cell repertoires in COVID-19. Study-wide context: T cells, B-cell-depleted T cells, or PBMCs provided the cDNA or gDNA that served as material.

The length of the CDR3 is 14 residues. V shed 1 base and J shed 5 bases, with 11 bases lying between them. Germline CDR1 is MNHNS and CDR2 is SASEGT. The data were produced by immunoSEQ multiplex PCR, yet TCRdb's version contains in-frame clones alone and is incomplete. The sample consists of 300,000 to 400,000 clones, over 75% of them appearing once. Input material: PBMCs or T cells enriched from blood (not recorded which). The genes are TRBV6-1 and TRBJ1-2; tentative D call: TRBD1 (5 bases). The TCR originated in a man younger than 35 who had recovered from COVID-19. The CDR3 loop is CASSEGGREYGYTF. As DNA, the CDR3 is TGTGCCAGCAGTGAAGGGGGCAGGGAATATGGCTACACCTTC.